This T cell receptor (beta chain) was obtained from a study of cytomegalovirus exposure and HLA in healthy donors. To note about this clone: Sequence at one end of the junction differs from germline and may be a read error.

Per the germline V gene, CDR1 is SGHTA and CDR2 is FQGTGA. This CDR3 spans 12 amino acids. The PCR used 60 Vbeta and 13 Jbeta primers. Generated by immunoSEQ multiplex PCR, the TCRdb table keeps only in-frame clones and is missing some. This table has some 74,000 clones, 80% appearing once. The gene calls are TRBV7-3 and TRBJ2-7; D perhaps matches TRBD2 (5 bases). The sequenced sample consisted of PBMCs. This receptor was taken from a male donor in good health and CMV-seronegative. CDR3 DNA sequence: TGTGCCAGCAGCTTTTTAGCGTATCCTTTCAGCTTC. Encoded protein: CASSFLAYPFSF.